The present T cell receptor (beta chain) was sequenced within a study of T cell responses to AZD1222 COVID-19 vaccine. Study in general: The analysis combined second doses at about 4 or about 12 weeks.

Study outcomes and limitations: The donors showed a predominance of white British ancestry and of females, with possible underestimation of clonal diversity. Regions 160-218 and 743-854 held dominance among vaccine-associated CD4 TCRs, which spanned spike. After the peak T cell response, and only then, were repertoires sampled.

V was pared by 5 bases and J by 0 bases, with 10 bases between. Germline CDR1 is SEHNR and CDR2 is FQNEAQ (reference sequence). CDR3 size: 14 residues. Comment on this clone: Antigen unknown.

Sequencing was performed with immunoSEQ multiplex PCR; in TCRdb, only in-frame clones are kept and a portion is missing. Among over 110,000 clones listed, 85% to 90% were seen once. This receptor was identified in an adult in good health. Sequences were derived from peripheral blood, sampled on day 0 of AZD1222 vaccination. The chain joins TRBV7-9 to TRBJ1-2; a weak D match, TRBD1 (5 bases). The CDR3 protein is CASSPTVANYGYTF. CDR3 bases: TGTGCCAGCAGCCCGACAGTTGCTAACTATGGCTACACCTTC.